This T cell receptor beta chain is from a study of tumour-infiltrating T cells in Burkitt lymphoma. In this sample, this clone turned up a few times. Measured with immunoSEQ multiplex PCR; TCRdb has only the in-frame clones, and not every one. The top ten hold under 3.5% of the sample, which has approximately 46,000 clones, around 32% seen once. This TCR was recovered from a human donor with Burkitt lymphoma. The specimen sequenced was tumor tissue.

CDR3 coding DNA: TGCGCCAGCAGCGCTACTAGCGCCTCCTACGAGCAGTACTTC. Its protein product is CASSATSASYEQYF. The chain joins TRBV5-1 to TRBJ2-7; TRBD2 matches at 7 bases. With 4 bases clipped from V and 0 bases from J, the junction kept 4 bases outside the gene matches. This CDR3 contains 14 residues. The germline gives CDR1 SGHRS, CDR2 YFSETQ.